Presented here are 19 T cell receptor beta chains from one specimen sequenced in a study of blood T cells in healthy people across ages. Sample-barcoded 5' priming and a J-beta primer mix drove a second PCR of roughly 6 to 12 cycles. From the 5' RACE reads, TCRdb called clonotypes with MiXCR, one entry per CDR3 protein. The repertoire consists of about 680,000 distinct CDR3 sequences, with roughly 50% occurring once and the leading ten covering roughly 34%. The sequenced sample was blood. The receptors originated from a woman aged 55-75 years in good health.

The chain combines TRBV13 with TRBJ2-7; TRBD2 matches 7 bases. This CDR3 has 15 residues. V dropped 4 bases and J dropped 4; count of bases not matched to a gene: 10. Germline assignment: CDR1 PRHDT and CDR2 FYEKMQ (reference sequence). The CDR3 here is CASSSISRTRYEQYF. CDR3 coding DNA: TGTGCCAGCAGCTCTATATCAAGGACTAGATACGAGCAGTACTTC.

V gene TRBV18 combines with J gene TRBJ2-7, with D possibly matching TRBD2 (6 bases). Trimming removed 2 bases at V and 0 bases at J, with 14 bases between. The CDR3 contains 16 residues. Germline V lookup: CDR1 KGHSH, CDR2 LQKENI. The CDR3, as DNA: TGTGCCAGCTCACCAAATAGCGGCACCCGCTCCTACGAGCAGTACTTC. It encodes CASSPNSGTRSYEQYF. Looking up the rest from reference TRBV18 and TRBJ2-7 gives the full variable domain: NAGVMQNPRHLVRRRGQEARLRCSPMKGHSHVYWYRQLPEEGLKFMVYLQKENIIDESGMPKERFSAEFPKEGPSILRIQQVVRGDSAAYFCASSPNSGTRSYEQYFGPGTRLTVT.

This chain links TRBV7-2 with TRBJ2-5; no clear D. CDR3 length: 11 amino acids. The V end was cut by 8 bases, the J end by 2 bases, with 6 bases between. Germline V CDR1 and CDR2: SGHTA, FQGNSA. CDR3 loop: CASGPQETQYF. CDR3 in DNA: TGTGCCAGCGGCCCACAAGAGACCCAGTACTTC.

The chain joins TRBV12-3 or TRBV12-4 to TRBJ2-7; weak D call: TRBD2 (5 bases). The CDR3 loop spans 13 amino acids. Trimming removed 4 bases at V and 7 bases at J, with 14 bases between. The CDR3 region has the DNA TGTGCCAGCAGTTCGGGGAATTACAATGAGCAGTACTTC. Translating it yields CASSSGNYNEQYF.

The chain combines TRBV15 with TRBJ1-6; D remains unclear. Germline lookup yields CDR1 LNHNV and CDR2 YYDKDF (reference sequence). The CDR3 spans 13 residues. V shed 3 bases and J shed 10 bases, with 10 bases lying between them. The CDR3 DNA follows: TGTGCCACCAGCAGGGAACAGAGATCACCCCTCCACTTT. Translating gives CATSREQRSPLHF. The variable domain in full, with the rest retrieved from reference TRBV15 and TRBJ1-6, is DAMVIQNPRYQVTQFGKPVTLSCSQTLNHNVMYWYQQKSSQAPKLLFHYYDKDFNNEADTPDNFQSRRPNTSFCFLDIRSPGLGDTAMYLCATSREQRSPLHFGNGTRLTVT.

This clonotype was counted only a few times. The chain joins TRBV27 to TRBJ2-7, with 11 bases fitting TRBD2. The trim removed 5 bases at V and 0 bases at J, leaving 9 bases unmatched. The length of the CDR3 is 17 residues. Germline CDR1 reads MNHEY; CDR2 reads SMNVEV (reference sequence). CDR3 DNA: TGTGCCAGCAGTCCGCGGACTAGCGGGCGGTCCTCCTACGAGCAGTACTTC. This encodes CASSPRTSGRSSYEQYF.

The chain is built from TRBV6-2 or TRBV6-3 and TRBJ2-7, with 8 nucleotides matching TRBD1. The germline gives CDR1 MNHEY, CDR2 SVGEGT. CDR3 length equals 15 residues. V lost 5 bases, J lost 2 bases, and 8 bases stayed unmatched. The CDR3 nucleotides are TGTGCCAGCAGTAAAGCAGGGACAGGACCCTACGAGCAGTACTTC. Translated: CASSKAGTGPYEQYF.

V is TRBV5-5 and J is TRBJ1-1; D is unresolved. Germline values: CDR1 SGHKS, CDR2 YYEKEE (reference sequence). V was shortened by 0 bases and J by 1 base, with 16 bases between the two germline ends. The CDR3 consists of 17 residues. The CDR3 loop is CASSLDQAGWRNTEAFF. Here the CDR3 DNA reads TGTGCCAGCAGCTTGGATCAGGCGGGGTGGAGGAACACTGAAGCTTTCTTT. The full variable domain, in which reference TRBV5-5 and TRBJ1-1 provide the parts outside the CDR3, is DAGVTQSPTHLIKTRGQQVTLRCSPISGHKSVSWYQQVLGQGPQFIFQYYEKEERGRGNFPDRFSARQFPNYSSELNVNALLLGDSALYLCASSLDQAGWRNTEAFFGQGTRLTVV.

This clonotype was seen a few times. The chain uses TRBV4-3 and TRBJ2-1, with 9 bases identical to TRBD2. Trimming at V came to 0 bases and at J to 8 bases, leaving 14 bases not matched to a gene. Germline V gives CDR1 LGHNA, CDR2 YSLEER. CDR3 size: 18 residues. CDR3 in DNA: TGCGCCAGCAGCCAAGAGAGGGTAGGACGAGCGGGAGGAGATGAGCAGTTCTTC. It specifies CASSQERVGRAGGDEQFF.

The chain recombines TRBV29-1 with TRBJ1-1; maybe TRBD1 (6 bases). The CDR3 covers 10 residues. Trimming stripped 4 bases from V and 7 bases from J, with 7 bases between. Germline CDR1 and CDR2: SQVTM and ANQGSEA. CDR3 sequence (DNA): TGCAGCGTTGGACAGGTTGAAGCTTTCTTT. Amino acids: CSVGQVEAFF. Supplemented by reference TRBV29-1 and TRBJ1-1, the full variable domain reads SAVISQKPSRDICQRGTSLTIQCQVDSQVTMMFWYRQQPGQSLTLIATANQGSEATYESGFVIDKFPISRPNLTFSTLTVSNMSPEDSSIYLCSVGQVEAFFGQGTRLTVV.

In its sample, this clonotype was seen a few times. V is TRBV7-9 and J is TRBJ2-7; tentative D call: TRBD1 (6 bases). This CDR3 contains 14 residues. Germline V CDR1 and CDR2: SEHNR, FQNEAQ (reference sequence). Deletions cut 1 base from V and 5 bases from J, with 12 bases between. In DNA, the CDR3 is TGTGCCAGCAGCTTAGGCATATCAGGGGACGAGCAGTACTTC. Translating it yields CASSLGISGDEQYF.

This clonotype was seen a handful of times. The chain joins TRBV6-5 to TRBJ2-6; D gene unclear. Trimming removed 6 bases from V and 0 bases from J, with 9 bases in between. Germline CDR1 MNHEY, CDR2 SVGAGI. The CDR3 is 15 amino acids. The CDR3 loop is CASSRAHSGANVLTF. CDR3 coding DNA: TGTGCCAGCAGCCGAGCCCACTCTGGGGCCAACGTCCTGACTTTC.

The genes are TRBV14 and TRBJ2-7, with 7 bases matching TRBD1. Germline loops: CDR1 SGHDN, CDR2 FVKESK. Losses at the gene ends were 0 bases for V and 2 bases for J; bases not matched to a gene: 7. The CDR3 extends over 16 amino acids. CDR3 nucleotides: TGTGCCAGCAGCCAAGACGGTGAGGGGGCCCCCTACGAGCAGTACTTC. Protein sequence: CASSQDGEGAPYEQYF.

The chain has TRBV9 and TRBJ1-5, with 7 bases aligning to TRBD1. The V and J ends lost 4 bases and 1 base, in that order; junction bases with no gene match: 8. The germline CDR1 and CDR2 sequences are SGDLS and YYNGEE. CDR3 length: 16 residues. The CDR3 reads CASSSSRDSSNQPQHF. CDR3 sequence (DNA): TGTGCCAGCAGCTCCAGTCGGGACAGCAGCAATCAGCCCCAGCATTTT. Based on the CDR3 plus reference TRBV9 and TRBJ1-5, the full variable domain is DSGVTQTPKHLITATGQRVTLRCSPRSGDLSVYWYQQSLDQGLQFLIQYYNGEERAKGNILERFSAQQFPDLHSELNLSSLELGDSALYFCASSSSRDSSNQPQHFGDGTRLSIL.

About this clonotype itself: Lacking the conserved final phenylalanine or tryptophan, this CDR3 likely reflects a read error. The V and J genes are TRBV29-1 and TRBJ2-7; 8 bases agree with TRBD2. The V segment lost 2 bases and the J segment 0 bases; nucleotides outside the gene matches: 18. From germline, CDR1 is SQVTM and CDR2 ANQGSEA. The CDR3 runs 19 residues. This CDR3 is CSVELRLERERKISYEQYL. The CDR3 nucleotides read TGCAGCGTTGAACTCCGACTGGAGCGGGAGCGGAAGATCTCCTACGAGCAGTACTTA.

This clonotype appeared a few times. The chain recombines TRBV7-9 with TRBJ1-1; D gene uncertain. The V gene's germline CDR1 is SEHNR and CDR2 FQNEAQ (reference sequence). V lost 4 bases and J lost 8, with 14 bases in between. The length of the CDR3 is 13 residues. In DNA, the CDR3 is TGTGCCAGCAGCTCTCGGTACGTTGACGAAGCTTTCTTT. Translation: CASSSRYVDEAFF.

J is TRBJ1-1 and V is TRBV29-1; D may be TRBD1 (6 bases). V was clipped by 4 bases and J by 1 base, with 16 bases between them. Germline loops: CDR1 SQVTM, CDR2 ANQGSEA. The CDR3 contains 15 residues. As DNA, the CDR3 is TGCAGCGTTGTTTTGAGGGGGGGTCAGAACACTGAAGCTTTCTTT. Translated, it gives CSVVLRGGQNTEAFF.

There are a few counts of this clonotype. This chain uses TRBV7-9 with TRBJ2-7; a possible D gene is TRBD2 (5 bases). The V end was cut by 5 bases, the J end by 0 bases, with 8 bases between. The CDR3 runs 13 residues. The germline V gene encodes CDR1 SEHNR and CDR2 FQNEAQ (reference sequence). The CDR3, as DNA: TGTGCCAGCAGCGACGACTACTCCTACGAGCAGTACTTC. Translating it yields CASSDDYSYEQYF.

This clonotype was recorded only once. The CDR3 loop is CSAGGGREDEQFF. The CDR3 DNA reads as TGCAGTGCCGGCGGGGGGCGCGAAGATGAGCAGTTCTTC. This chain joins TRBV20-1 and TRBJ2-1; 8 bases align to TRBD2. J gave up 8 bases and V 6 bases, and 9 bases lay outside the gene matches. Germline V lookup: CDR1 DFQATT, CDR2 SNEGSKA (reference sequence). This CDR3 is 13 amino acids long.